This T cell receptor beta chain was sequenced for a study of T cell repertoires in cytomegalovirus infection. In the study overall: Recently identified HLA-C-restricted CMV epitopes were among the peptides used.

About this clonotype itself: No antigen is known for it.

Notes on the study in general: Clonotype analysis showed dominance of the ex vivo response by HLA-C-restricted CMV-specific TCR beta clonotypes.

TCRdb redid the calling of the reads with MiXCR, one entry per CDR3 protein. The sample has fewer than 950,000 distinct CDR3 sequences, over 25% seen once. The receptor's source is a human donor in good health (CMV status not recorded). Some clones in this sample may be carry-over from other donors' samples. The sequencing here drew on cultured CD8+ T cells from PBMCs, taken from culture after CMV antigen stimulation.

CDR3 residues: CSANQGVWTFEDTQYF. The DNA of the CDR3 is TGCAGTGCTAACCAAGGTGTCTGGACCTTTGAGGATACGCAGTATTTT. The chain couples TRBV20-1 to TRBJ2-3; D gene uncertain. V was pared by 4 bases and J by 6 bases, with 23 bases between. This CDR3 is built from 16 residues. Germline CDR1 DFQATT, CDR2 SNEGSKA (reference sequence).